A single sample is the source of the 3 T cell receptor beta chains below, sequenced in a study of response to subunit inactivated influenza vaccine. TCRdb reprocessed the RT-PCR reads via MiXCR and lists one record per CDR3 protein. There are 400,000 to 550,000 distinct CDR3 sequences in the sample; about 25% occur only once, and 1.9% lies in the top ten. The input for sequencing was CD4+ T cells sorted from PBMCs, taken 5 to 6 days after vaccination. The receptor set was obtained from a man between 50 and 59 years old who received an inactivated influenza vaccine.

There are a few counts of this clonotype. The genes are TRBV20-1 and TRBJ2-7; 12 nucleotides match TRBD2. CDR1 is DFQATT, CDR2 SNEGSKA, per germline (reference sequence). The CDR3 runs to 16 residues. J lost 4 bases, V lost 1 base, and 8 bases had no gene match. The CDR3 here is CSARGASGREQYEQYF. CDR3 bases: TGCAGTGCTAGAGGTGCTAGCGGGAGGGAACAGTACGAGCAGTACTTC.

The V gene is TRBV12-3 or TRBV12-4, the J gene TRBJ2-1, with D perhaps matching TRBD1 or TRBD2 (6 bases each). Deletions cut 3 bases from V and 4 bases from J, with 10 bases between. The CDR3 has 14 residues. The CDR3 spells CASSLRRGYNEQFF. DNA of the CDR3: TGTGCCAGCAGTTTGCGGAGGGGGTACAATGAGCAGTTCTTC.

This clonotype came up a few times. This rearrangement joins TRBV5-1 to TRBJ2-1; 11 positions agree with TRBD1. Germline-derived CDR1 and CDR2 are SGHRS and YFSETQ. V gave up 4 bases and J gave up 6 bases; unmatched junction bases: 3. The CDR3 has 14 amino acids. CDR3: CASSLGTGGNEQFF. The DNA for the CDR3 is TGCGCCAGCAGCCTAGGGACAGGGGGCAATGAGCAGTTCTTC.